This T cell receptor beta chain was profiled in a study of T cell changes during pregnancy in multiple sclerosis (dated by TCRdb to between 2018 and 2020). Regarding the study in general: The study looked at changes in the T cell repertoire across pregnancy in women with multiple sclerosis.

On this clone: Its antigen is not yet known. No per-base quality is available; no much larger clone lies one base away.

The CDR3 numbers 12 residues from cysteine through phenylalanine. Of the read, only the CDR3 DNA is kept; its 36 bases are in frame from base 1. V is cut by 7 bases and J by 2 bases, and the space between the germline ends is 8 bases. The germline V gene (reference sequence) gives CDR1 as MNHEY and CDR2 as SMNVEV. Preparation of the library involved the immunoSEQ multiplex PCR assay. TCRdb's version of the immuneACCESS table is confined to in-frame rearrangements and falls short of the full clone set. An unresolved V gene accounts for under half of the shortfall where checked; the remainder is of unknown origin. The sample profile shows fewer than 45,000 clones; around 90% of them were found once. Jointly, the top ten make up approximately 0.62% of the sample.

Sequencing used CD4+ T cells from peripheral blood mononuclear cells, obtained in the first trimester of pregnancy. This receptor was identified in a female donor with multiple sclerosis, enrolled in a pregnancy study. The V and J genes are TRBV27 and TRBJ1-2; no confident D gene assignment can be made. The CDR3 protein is CASKGGNYGYTF. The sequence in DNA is TGTGCCAGCAAGGGCGGGAACTATGGCTACACCTTC.